The clone carrying this T cell receptor beta chain came up a few times. The antigen remains unidentified. The entry originates in a study of CD8 T cells in ankylosing spondylitis. Study results and limitations: In ankylosing spondylitis blood, a motif of several highly homologous TCR beta variants appeared characteristic.

MiXCR, run by TCRdb on the 5' RACE reads, gives a single entry per CDR3 protein. The table shows hundreds of thousands of distinct CDR3 sequences, with roughly 24% occurring only once. V was pared by 5 bases and J by 4 bases, with 14 bases between. The CDR3 has 13 amino acids. Germline-derived CDR1 and CDR2 are DFQATT and SNEGSKA (reference sequence). V usage is TRBV20-1 and J usage is TRBJ1-2, with D maybe TRBD1 (6 bases). Sequenced: blood, either unsorted or a sorted T cell fraction (not recorded which). This TCR came from a male donor with ankylosing spondylitis or in good health (not recorded which). The DNA for the CDR3 is TGCAGTGCTCAGGACAGCAGTCTCTATGGCTACACCTTC. Amino acid sequence: CSAQDSSLYGYTF.